A selection of T cell receptor beta chains follows, all from one sample in a study of blood T cell repertoires in COVID-19. The method was immunoSEQ multiplex PCR; TCRdb's version includes in-frame clones alone and lacks a portion of them. Of 95,000 to 150,000 clones in the sample, about 70% are singletons; the top ten hold more than 5%. Sample: peripheral blood. These receptors were collected from a man in his 60s with acute or convalescent COVID-19. Each CDR3 is given with its conserved first and last residue. Fields, in order: V gene, clone size, J gene, D gene, CDR3 protein, CDR3 DNA. D genes are given only for firm matches. Only some rows state a clone size, as once, few, many or a class for expanded clones.

TRBV12-3/TRBV12-4,-,TRBJ1-6,TRBD1,CASRQGGSPLHF,TGTGCCAGCAGGCAGGGGGGCTCACCCCTCCACTTT
TRBV18,-,TRBJ2-1,TRBD2,CASQTSGGTNGEQFF,TGTGCCAGCCAGACCTCGGGAGGTACTAATGGGGAGCAGTTCTTC
TRBV6-5,-,TRBJ2-7,-,CASRWRYVYEQYF,TGTGCCAGCAGGTGGAGATACGTCTACGAGCAGTACTTC
TRBV9,-,TRBJ1-1,TRBD1,CASSVDNRGRAFF,TGTGCCAGCAGCGTAGACAACAGGGGTCGAGCTTTCTTT
TRBV30,-,TRBJ2-1,TRBD2,CAWSPGLAGVNEQFF,TGTGCCTGGAGTCCGGGACTAGCGGGAGTCAATGAGCAGTTCTTC
TRBV29-1,few,TRBJ2-1,TRBD2,CSVKAGGYNEQFF,TGCAGCGTTAAGGCGGGAGGATACAATGAGCAGTTCTTC
TRBV3-1/TRBV3-2,-,TRBJ1-6,-,CASSQSVSPLHF,TGTGCCAGCAGCCAATCGGTCTCACCCCTCCACTTT
TRBV9,once,TRBJ2-3,-,CASSVDYRNTQYF,TGTGCCAGCAGCGTAGACTATCGGAATACGCAGTATTTT
TRBV19,-,TRBJ1-1,TRBD1,CASSERRTGGRDEAFF,TGTGCCAGTAGTGAGAGGAGGACAGGGGGACGGGATGAAGCTTTCTTT
TRBV24-1,once,TRBJ2-2,TRBD2,CATSGSGGLNTGELFF,TGTGCCACCAGTGGGAGCGGGGGCCTGAACACCGGGGAGCTGTTTTTT
TRBV7-8,-,TRBJ1-5,TRBD1,CASSLGTGTIEWHF,TGTGCCAGCAGCTTAGGGACAGGGACTATCGAATGGCATTTT